This T cell receptor beta chain is from a study of graft-versus-host responses after intestinal transplantation. Overall study findings and caveats: Among recipient marrow samples, GvH clones were found; some appeared first in ileum or blood.

The table came from immunoSEQ multiplex PCR; TCRdb's copy has only in-frame clones and leaves some out. The sample contains around 77,000 clones, approximately 94% of which appear only once. This clone was observed a single time. Its target is unknown. CDR1 LGHNT and CDR2 FRNRAP come from the germline V gene. This CDR3 region has 13 residues. V lost 9 bases, J lost 1 base, and 12 bases lay in between. The sequencing here drew on unstimulated CD8+ T cells sorted from spleen or lymph node cells, taken before intestinal transplant. This receptor was taken from a human donor who received an intestinal transplant. This chain links TRBV12-5 with TRBJ2-5; a weak D match, TRBD1 (5 bases). CDR3 nucleotide sequence: TGTGCTAGCCGGCAGGGAATCCAAGAGACCCAGTACTTC. Residues: CASRQGIQETQYF.